The rows below give T cell receptor beta chains drawn from one sample of a study of Ad26.COV2.S vaccination and SARS-CoV-2 variants. The repertoire was sequenced with immunoSEQ multiplex PCR; TCRdb's copy has only in-frame clones and lacks some. The sample shows roughly 680,000 clones, around 89% of them seen only once. The sequencing used peripheral blood, collected in a trial of Ad26.COV2.S vaccine versus placebo. Source of these receptors: a person between 18 and 65 years old who received the Ad26.COV2.S COVID-19 vaccine or a placebo. Both conserved end residues are part of each CDR3. The order of the fields is clone size, D gene, J gene, V gene, CDR3 DNA, CDR3 protein. A D gene is named only where the DNA matches it firmly. For some rows the clone size is stated as once, few or many, or as a class when expanded; others skip it.

.,.,TRBJ2-7,TRBV5-1,TGCGCCAGCAGCTTGTCACAGACCTCCTACGAGCAGTACTTC,CASSLSQTSYEQYF
.,.,TRBJ1-3,TRBV2,TGTGCCAGCAGTGAACCCCGGACAGCCGGAAACACCATATATTTT,CASSEPRTAGNTIYF
.,TRBD2,TRBJ2-7,TRBV24-1,TGTGCCACCAGTGTTGGGGGGGGCTCCTACGAGCAGTACTTC,CATSVGGGSYEQYF
.,TRBD1,TRBJ2-7,TRBV4-3,TGCGCCAGCAGCCAATTGACAGGGGGCTACGAGCAGTACTTC,CASSQLTGGYEQYF
.,.,TRBJ2-2,TRBV14,TGTGCCAGCAGCAAAACTGCCCCGAGCAGCGGGGAGCTGTTTTTT,CASSKTAPSSGELFF
.,TRBD1,TRBJ2-3,TRBV2,TGTGCCAGCAACCTAGGGACAGGGTGGGGCACAGATACGCAGTATTTT,CASNLGTGWGTDTQYF
.,.,TRBJ2-7,TRBV11-3,TGTGCCAGCAGCTTAGGCGCGAGACAGGACTACGAGCAGTACTTC,CASSLGARQDYEQYF
.,.,TRBJ2-1,TRBV5-8,TGCGGCAGGGCATCCTACAATGAGCAGTTCTTC,CGRASYNEQFF
.,.,TRBJ2-5,TRBV29-1,TGCAGCGTGGGCGGGCCTCAAGAGACCCAGTACTTC,CSVGGPQETQYF
.,TRBD2,TRBJ2-5,TRBV4-2,TGTGCCAGCAGCCCCCGCGGGGGGGTCGAGACCCAGTACTTC,CASSPRGGVETQYF
.,TRBD1,TRBJ1-6,TRBV2,TGTGCCAGCAGTGAATGGCAGGGGGCAATGCCCCTCCACTTT,CASSEWQGAMPLHF
.,TRBD1,TRBJ1-2,TRBV5-8,TGTGCCAGCAGCTTGGGGGACAGTCGGACTGGCTACACCTTC,CASSLGDSRTGYTF
few,.,TRBJ1-4,TRBV7-6,TGTGCCAGCGGGGGCTACCTACAAGACCCTAATGAAAAACTGTTTTTT,CASGGYLQDPNEKLFF
few,.,TRBJ1-1,TRBV7-9,TGTGCCAGTAGCCCGGACACTGAAGCTTTCTTT,CASSPDTEAFF
.,TRBD1,TRBJ2-2,TRBV18,TGTGCCAGCTCACCTTTCGGGACAGGGTTGGACACCGGGGAGCTGTTTTTT,CASSPFGTGLDTGELFF